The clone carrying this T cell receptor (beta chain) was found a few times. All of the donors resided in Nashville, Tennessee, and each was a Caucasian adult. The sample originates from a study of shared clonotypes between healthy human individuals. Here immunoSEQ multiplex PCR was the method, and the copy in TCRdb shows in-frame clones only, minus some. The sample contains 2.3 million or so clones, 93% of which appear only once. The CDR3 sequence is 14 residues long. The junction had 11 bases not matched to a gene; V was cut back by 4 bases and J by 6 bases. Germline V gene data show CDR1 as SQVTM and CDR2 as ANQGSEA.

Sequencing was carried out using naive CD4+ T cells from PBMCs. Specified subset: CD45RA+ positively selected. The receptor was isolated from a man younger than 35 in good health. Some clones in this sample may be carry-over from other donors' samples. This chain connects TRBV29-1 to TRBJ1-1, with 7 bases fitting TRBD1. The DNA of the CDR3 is TGCAGCGTTGCCCGGGGCAGGGGGAGGGCTGAAGCTTTCTTT. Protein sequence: CSVARGRGRAEAFF.